These 14 T cell receptor beta chains originate from one sample sequenced in a study of human T cells and chemical hapten exposure. Stated time point: patch test 1, 2 weeks after DPC sensitization. Described treatment: therapeutic diphenylcyclopropenone sensitization with weekly scalp DPC. Unseparated into fractions, whole blood served as the source from which total RNA was extracted. TCRdb redid the calling of the RACE reads with MiXCR, one entry per CDR3 protein. This table has tens of thousands of distinct CDR3 sequences, around 6.5% appearing once. Sequences were derived from whole blood, sampled in connection with sensitization to the hapten diphenylcyclopropenone (DPC). The receptors were sampled from a woman between 25 and 40 years old with alopecia areata. Some clones in this sample may be carry-over from other donors' samples.

This clonotype showed up just a few times. The V call is TRBV29-1, the J call TRBJ2-5, with TRBD2 matching over 8 bases. V shed 4 bases, J shed 7 bases, and the junction held 11 bases outside the gene matches. CDR3 length equals 14 residues. Per germline, CDR1 SQVTM and CDR2 ANQGSEA. This CDR3 is CSVGNSGASWTQYF. CDR3 bases: TGCAGCGTTGGGAATAGCGGGGCATCTTGGACCCAGTACTTC.

The V gene is TRBV28, the J gene TRBJ1-2; possibly TRBD1 for D (5 bases). Per germline, CDR1 MDHEN and CDR2 SYDVKM. Trimming stripped 5 bases from V and 8 bases from J, with 15 bases between. This CDR3 comprises 13 residues. The chain's CDR3 is CASSPPQGNGYTF. In DNA, the CDR3 is TGTGCCAGCAGTCCTCCGCAGGGAAACGGCTACACCTTC.

This clonotype was recorded at least ten times. The CDR3 DNA is TGCAGTGCTAGATCCCGGCTAGCGGGAACCTGGGGTGAAGAGACCCAGTACTTC. It translates to CSARSRLAGTWGEETQYF. The chain is built from TRBV20-1 and TRBJ2-5; 9 nucleotides line up with TRBD2. Germline CDR1 is DFQATT and CDR2 is SNEGSKA (reference sequence). The CDR3 contains 18 residues. With V trimmed by 2 bases and J by 3 bases, 16 bases remained unmatched.

The chain employs TRBV7-9 and TRBJ1-1; possibly TRBD1 for D (5 bases). Trimming stripped 0 bases from V and 7 bases from J, with 15 bases between. Germline-derived CDR1 and CDR2 are SEHNR and FQNEAQ (reference sequence). The CDR3 runs 15 residues. CDR3 in DNA: TGTGCCAGCAGCTTAGCAGGGGCGCGGTATAGTGAAGCTTTCTTT. Translating gives CASSLAGARYSEAFF.

This clonotype was found a few times. The chain is built from TRBV12-3 or TRBV12-4 and TRBJ2-3; 9 bases are shared with TRBD2. After removal of 7 bases from V and 3 bases from J, the junction contained 8 bases not matched to a gene. The CDR3 is 15 amino acids. The CDR3 region has the DNA TGTGCCAGCACCTTGGGCGGGGGGGCGACAGATACGCAGTATTTT. Its protein is CASTLGGGATDTQYF.

V is TRBV4-1 and J is TRBJ1-1, with TRBD1 matching over 10 bases. Trimming cost V 8 bases and J 8 bases; bases outside gene matches: 5. Germline V gene sequence: CDR1 MGHRA, CDR2 YSYEKL. This CDR3 has 12 amino acids. The CDR3 nucleotides are TGCGCCAGCCGACAGGGGGCGTCGGAAGCTTTCTTT. Protein: CASRQGASEAFF.

This clonotype was recorded at least ten times. V usage is TRBV7-8 and J usage is TRBJ2-1, with 13 bases matching TRBD2. The CDR3 sequence is 14 residues long. Per the germline V gene, CDR1 is SGHVS and CDR2 is FQNEAQ. Losses at the gene ends were 1 base for V and 13 bases for J; bases not matched to a gene: 4. CDR3 sequence (DNA): TGTGCCAGCAGCTTAGTGACTAGCGGGGGGTCCCAGTTCTTC. Translation gives CASSLVTSGGSQFF. The full variable domain, rest sourced from reference TRBV7-8 and TRBJ2-1, is GAGVSQSPRYKVAKRGQDVALRCDPISGHVSLFWYQQALGQGPEFLTYFQNEAQLDKSGLPSDRFFAERPEGSVSTLKIQRTQQEDSAVYLCASSLVTSGGSQFFGPGTRLTVL.

This clonotype was observed many times. The chain's CDR3 is CASSLGEGSPLHF. In DNA, the CDR3 is TGTGCCAGCAGCTTAGGAGAAGGTTCACCCCTCCACTTT. This chain connects TRBV7-9 to TRBJ1-6; unclear D gene. CDR1 and CDR2 from the germline V gene are SEHNR and FQNEAQ (reference sequence). The CDR3 is 13 amino acids. Trimming took 1 base from V and 9 from J, leaving 7 bases between them.

This chain joins TRBV29-1 and TRBJ1-1; 7 bases line up with TRBD1. There are 11 residues in the CDR3. From germline, CDR1 is SQVTM and CDR2 ANQGSEA. V lost 6 bases, J lost 7 bases, and 5 bases stayed unmatched. In DNA, the CDR3 is TGCAGCGTCTCGGACAGGCTTGAAGCTTTCTTT. As protein: CSVSDRLEAFF.

The chain has TRBV27 and TRBJ2-4; perhaps D is TRBD1 or TRBD2 (7 bases each). CDR3 length: 16 residues. V lost 4 bases and J lost 0, with 13 bases in between. CDR1 and CDR2 (germline): MNHEY, SMNVEV (reference sequence). The CDR3 DNA reads as TGTGCCAGCAGTTCACAGGGGAGGGGAGCCAAAAACATTCAGTACTTC. Translating it yields CASSSQGRGAKNIQYF.

The chain combines TRBV5-4 with TRBJ2-5; 7 bases are shared with TRBD1. The J segment lost 0 bases and the V segment lost 4 bases, leaving 3 bases of the junction unmatched. There are 14 residues in the CDR3. From germline, CDR1 is SGHNT and CDR2 YYREEE (reference sequence). Written as DNA, the CDR3 is TGTGCCAGCAGCGCCGGGACAGACCAAGAGACCCAGTACTTC. It encodes CASSAGTDQETQYF.

This clonotype was detected only a few times. The rearrangement joins TRBV7-2 to TRBJ2-3, with no clear D. V was shortened by 8 bases and J by 0 bases, with 12 bases between the two germline ends. This CDR3 has 14 amino acids. Germline assignment: CDR1 SGHTA and CDR2 FQGNSA. CDR3 coding DNA: TGTGCCAGCTGCTCGCTAACTAGCACAGATACGCAGTATTTT. It translates to CASCSLTSTDTQYF. Combining the CDR3 with reference TRBV7-2 and TRBJ2-3 gives the whole variable domain GAGVSQSPSNKVTEKGKDVELRCDPISGHTALYWYRQSLGQGLEFLIYFQGNSAPDKSGLPSDRFSAERTGGSVSTLTIQRTQQEDSAVYLCASCSLTSTDTQYFGPGTRLTVL.

The table lists this clonotype with a few counts. This chain uses TRBV6-4 with TRBJ2-6; D gene ambiguous. Looked up from germline, CDR1 is MRHNA and CDR2 is SNTAGT. This CDR3 comprises 14 residues. Deletions cut 5 bases from V and 0 bases from J, with 5 bases between. The CDR3 reads CASSSDSGANVLTF. The CDR3 DNA follows: TGTGCCAGCAGTTCAGACTCTGGGGCCAACGTCCTGACTTTC.

This clonotype was seen a handful of times. This chain connects TRBV27 to TRBJ2-2; TRBD1 is a possible D gene (5 bases). CDR1 MNHEY and CDR2 SMNVEV come from the germline V gene (reference sequence). Trimming shortened V by 1 base and J by 0 bases, and 12 bases separated the two germline ends. The CDR3 loop spans 17 amino acids. The CDR3 sequence is CASSLLGRAANTGELFF. The CDR3 DNA reads as TGTGCCAGCAGTTTATTGGGCAGGGCAGCGAACACCGGGGAGCTGTTTTTT.